The TCR beta chain under discussion was sequenced for a study of cytomegalovirus exposure and HLA in healthy donors. The donors were in the 120-subject validation cohort, distinct from the roughly 700-subject first cohort. TCRdb keeps only in-frame clones here, not all; method: immunoSEQ multiplex PCR. The sample has about 130,000 clones; 75% to 90% are singletons. Germline V lookup: CDR1 SQVTM, CDR2 ANQGSEA. The CDR3 totals 14 residues. V gave up 4 bases and J gave up 12 bases, with 22 bases separating them. The receptor comes from a woman under 30 in good health and CMV-seronegative. The chain carries TRBV29-1 and TRBJ2-1, with D perhaps TRBD1 (6 bases). Sample: PBMCs. The CDR3 loop is CSVVDRDIRSWQFF. The DNA of the CDR3 is TGCAGCGTTGTTGACCGGGACATTCGGAGTTGGCAGTTCTTC.